This entry lists 20 T cell receptor beta chains sequenced from one sample in a study of OX40 agonist ivuxolimab in advanced cancers. Data came from immunoSEQ multiplex PCR; TCRdb stores just in-frame clones and leaves some out. The sample shows 77,000 or so clones, around 91% of them seen only once. The source material was CD4+ or CD8+ T cells sorted from blood, sampled in a trial of the OX40 agonist ivuxolimab. The receptors were gathered from an adult with an advanced solid tumor such as melanoma, head and neck, liver or kidney cancer.

About this clone: A junction boundary mismatches the germline segment, possibly from a read error. The same CDR3 arises from other DNA sequences in this sample as well. This chain joins TRBV9 and TRBJ2-2, with D uncertain. CDR3 size: 13 residues. Germline CDR1 and CDR2: SGDLS and YYNGEE. This CDR3 reads CASSVVGSGELFF. The CDR3 DNA reads as TGCGCCAGCAGCGTAGTGGGATCCGGGGAGCTGTTTTTT.

The chain has TRBV6-5 and TRBJ1-6, with a possible D match to TRBD1 (6 bases). This CDR3 spans 14 amino acids. Between the trimmed V and J ends, which lost 2 bases and 9 bases, there was a span of 11 bases. Looked up from germline, CDR1 is MNHEY and CDR2 is SVGAGI. Here the CDR3 DNA reads TGTGCCAGCAGTTACCGCGGACAGTTTTCACCCCTCCACTTT. It yields the protein CASSYRGQFSPLHF.

This clone occurred once. The chain's CDR3 is CASSLGGLGNTEAFF. CDR3 DNA: TGTGCCAGCAGCTTAGGGGGGTTGGGAAACACTGAAGCTTTCTTT. The gene calls are TRBV7-2 and TRBJ1-1; D may be TRBD1 (5 bases). The V end was cut by 1 base, the J end by 2 bases, with 11 bases between. CDR3 size: 15 residues. The germline V gene has CDR1 SGHTA and CDR2 FQGNSA.

The V and J genes are TRBV27 and TRBJ2-5; the D gene is possibly TRBD2 (5 bases). CDR3 length: 13 amino acids. The germline V gene encodes CDR1 MNHEY and CDR2 SMNVEV (reference sequence). V lost 5 bases to trimming and J lost 5 bases, with 12 bases between them. The CDR3 bases are TGTGCCAGCAGTCACGGAGGTGGGGAGACCCAGTACTTC. It encodes CASSHGGGETQYF.

The rearrangement uses TRBV28 and TRBJ2-4; D is perhaps TRBD2 (6 bases). Germline V lookup: CDR1 MDHEN, CDR2 SYDVKM. The V end lost 6 bases, the J end lost 0 bases, and 12 bases lay between the germline ends. The CDR3 has 15 residues. CDR3 region: CASSLGGIAKNIQYF. The CDR3 bases are TGTGCCAGCAGCCTTGGGGGGATAGCCAAAAACATTCAGTACTTC.

This sequence joins TRBV18 and TRBJ2-1; D unresolved. Trimming shortened V by 4 bases and J by 7 bases, and 5 bases separated the two germline ends. Germline CDR1 reads KGHSH; CDR2 reads LQKENI. The CDR3 has 11 residues. The CDR3 DNA follows: TGTGCCAGCTCACTCGGGAATGAGCAGTTCTTC. The encoded protein is CASSLGNEQFF.

This clone occurred once. The chain has TRBV11-2 and TRBJ2-5, with D possibly matching TRBD1 (6 bases). CDR3 length: 13 amino acids. V was shortened by 5 bases and J by 4 bases, with 11 bases between the two germline ends. Germline V gives CDR1 SGHAT, CDR2 FQNNGV. CDR3 sequence reads: CASSLQGAETQYF. For the CDR3, the DNA is TGTGCCAGCAGCCTACAGGGCGCAGAGACCCAGTACTTC.

The chain is built from TRBV5-5 and TRBJ1-2; 8 bases are shared with TRBD1. V shed 1 base, J shed 3 bases, and the junction held 2 bases outside the gene matches. The CDR3 is 14 amino acids. The germline CDR1 and CDR2 sequences are SGHKS and YYEKEE (reference sequence). The chain's CDR3 is CASSLLGQDYGYTF. Written as DNA, the CDR3 is TGTGCCAGCAGCTTGTTGGGACAGGACTATGGCTACACCTTC. Complete variable domain (other parts from reference TRBV5-5 and TRBJ1-2): DAGVTQSPTHLIKTRGQQVTLRCSPISGHKSVSWYQQVLGQGPQFIFQYYEKEERGRGNFPDRFSARQFPNYSSELNVNALLLGDSALYLCASSLLGQDYGYTFGSGTRLTVV.

The chain links TRBV11-2 to TRBJ2-5; D gene uncertain. Trimming stripped 2 bases from V and 0 bases from J, with 1 base between. The CDR3 is made up of 12 amino acids. Germline values: CDR1 SGHAT, CDR2 FQNNGV. This chain's CDR3 is CASSLNQETQYF. The DNA for the CDR3 is TGTGCCAGCAGCTTAAACCAAGAGACCCAGTACTTC.

The chain couples TRBV28 to TRBJ1-2, with 9 bases fitting TRBD1. Germline CDR1 and CDR2: MDHEN and SYDVKM. The length of the CDR3 is 15 residues. The V segment lost 2 bases and the J segment 6 bases; nucleotides outside the gene matches: 7. The CDR3 loop reads CASSLGTGTFNGYTF. As DNA, the CDR3 is TGTGCCAGCAGTTTAGGGACAGGGACCTTTAATGGCTACACCTTC.

V and J are TRBV5-4 and TRBJ2-3, with TRBD2 matching over 15 bases. This CDR3 region has 18 residues. Looked up from germline, CDR1 is SGHNT and CDR2 is YYREEE (reference sequence). The junction had 16 bases not matched to a gene; V was cut back by 9 bases and J by 5 bases. DNA for the CDR3: TGTGCCACCGAATCGGGACTAGCGGGGGGTCCGAGTATAGATACGCAGTATTTT. Translation: CATESGLAGGPSIDTQYF.

The CDR3 loop reads CASSQGHRDEQYF. CDR3 DNA sequence: TGCGCCAGCAGCCAAGGGCACCGGGACGAGCAGTACTTC. The chain has TRBV4-3 and TRBJ2-7, with no clear D. The CDR3 totals 13 residues. V dropped 1 base and J dropped 5 bases, with 9 bases sitting between them. Germline values: CDR1 LGHNA, CDR2 YSLEER.

The V call is TRBV11-3, the J call TRBJ2-1; no clear D. This CDR3 comprises 15 residues. Germline V gene lookup returns CDR1 SGHNT and CDR2 YENEEA. V lost 3 bases and J lost 1, with 10 bases in between. CDR3 nucleotide sequence: TGTGCCAGCAGCTTTGAACTCGGATCCTACAATGAGCAGTTCTTC. Translated, it gives CASSFELGSYNEQFF.

The V call is TRBV10-2, the J call TRBJ2-1, with 7 bases lining up with TRBD2. Trimming cost V 0 bases and J 4 bases; bases outside gene matches: 6. Per germline, CDR1 WSHSY and CDR2 SAAADI. This CDR3 is built from 16 residues. The CDR3 nucleotides read TGCGCCAGCAGTGAGTCAAGGCTAGCGGTTTACAATGAGCAGTTCTTC. Its protein is CASSESRLAVYNEQFF.

V is TRBV11-2 and J is TRBJ2-2; perhaps TRBD2 as D (5 bases). Trimming took 2 bases from V and 4 from J, leaving 14 bases between them. CDR1 and CDR2 from the germline V gene are SGHAT and FQNNGV. There are 16 residues in the CDR3. The CDR3 sequence: CASSLNRGSFTGELFF. DNA for the CDR3: TGTGCCAGCAGCTTAAACCGTGGGAGTTTCACCGGGGAGCTGTTTTTT.

The chain is built from TRBV7-3 and TRBJ2-7; 7 bases fit TRBD2. The germline V gene has CDR1 SGHTA and CDR2 FQGTGA. The CDR3 is 15 amino acids. The J segment lost 2 bases and the V segment lost 2 bases, leaving 6 bases of the junction unmatched. The CDR3 spells CASSLGSGGPYEQYF. CDR3 in DNA: TGTGCCAGCAGCTTAGGGTCGGGGGGTCCCTACGAGCAGTACTTC.

The chain is built from TRBV28 and TRBJ1-5; 7 bases fit TRBD1. Germline V lookup: CDR1 MDHEN, CDR2 SYDVKM. This CDR3 is 17 amino acids long. Losses at the gene ends were 5 bases for V and 1 base for J; bases not matched to a gene: 11. CDR3 sequence: CASSPPTGIQSNQPQHF. The DNA of the CDR3 is TGTGCCAGCAGTCCTCCGACAGGGATACAGAGCAATCAGCCCCAGCATTTT.

The V and J genes are TRBV7-6 and TRBJ2-7; possibly TRBD1 for D (6 bases). The CDR3 contains 15 residues. With 3 bases removed from V and 0 bases from J, the gap between germline ends came to 12 bases. In germline, CDR1 is SGHVS, CDR2 FNYEAQ. This CDR3 reads CASSLGTGPSYEQYF. In nucleotides, the CDR3 is TGTGCCAGCAGCTTGGGAACAGGGCCCTCCTACGAGCAGTACTTC.

CDR3 loop: CATSRDRGNYYGYTF. In DNA form, the CDR3 reads TGTGCCACCAGCAGAGATCGAGGCAACTACTATGGCTACACCTTC. The chain couples TRBV15 to TRBJ1-2; D gene unclear. This CDR3 is built from 15 residues. V dropped 0 bases and J dropped 3 bases, with 11 bases sitting between them. Germline CDR1 and CDR2: LNHNV and YYDKDF (reference sequence).

The rearrangement links TRBV7-2 to TRBJ1-5, with D uncertain. V lost 3 bases to trimming and J lost 4 bases, with 7 bases between them. The germline CDR1 and CDR2 sequences are SGHTA and FQGNSA. The CDR3 has 13 residues. The CDR3 DNA sequence: TGTGCCAGCAGCTTGACTCATAATCAGCCCCAGCATTTT. Translation: CASSLTHNQPQHF.